This T cell receptor beta chain was profiled in a study of blood T cell repertoires in COVID-19. Per the germline V gene, CDR1 is ENHRY and CDR2 is SYGVKD. V lost 0 bases and J lost 4, with 18 bases in between. CDR3 size: 17 residues. Sequencing used immunoSEQ multiplex PCR; TCRdb keeps in-frame clones, though not all of them. The sample holds 200,000 or so clones, 80% to 85% seen once. The V and J genes are TRBV10-3 and TRBJ1-1, with a possible D match to TRBD1 (6 bases). The TCR was taken from a woman younger than 45 who had recovered from COVID-19. Material for sequencing was peripheral blood. CDR3 sequence reads: CAISESSQTGTFTEAFF. CDR3 coding DNA: TGTGCCATCAGTGAGTCGAGCCAAACAGGGACCTTCACTGAAGCTTTCTTT.